The 19 T cell receptor beta chains below all came from one sample that was sequenced in a study of blood T cell repertoires in COVID-19. Produced via immunoSEQ multiplex PCR; TCRdb's table is partial and in-frame only. The repertoire holds approximately 100,000 clones, approximately 80% seen once, with less than 11% in the top ten. The sample taken for sequencing was peripheral blood. These TCRs come from a human donor in a cohort sampled during active COVID-19.

V and J are TRBV13 and TRBJ1-1; the D is unclear. The CDR3 has 15 residues. The V gene lost 5 bases and the J gene lost 1 base, with 14 bases spanning the gap. Germline V gives CDR1 PRHDT, CDR2 FYEKMQ (reference sequence). CDR3 residues: CASSGGSRPNTEAFF. The CDR3 DNA follows: TGTGCCAGCAGCGGAGGATCCAGACCGAACACTGAAGCTTTCTTT.

The chain has TRBV29-1 and TRBJ1-4, with a tentative D call TRBD1 (6 bases). Trimming removed 5 bases from V and 7 bases from J, with 14 bases in between. The CDR3 consists of 13 residues. CDR1 is SQVTM, CDR2 ANQGSEA, per germline. The CDR3 DNA is TGCAGCGTTCGGCCGATGACAGGTGAAAAACTGTTTTTT. Translation: CSVRPMTGEKLFF. The entire variable domain, with the rest obtained from reference TRBV29-1 and TRBJ1-4, is as follows: SAVISQKPSRDICQRGTSLTIQCQVDSQVTMMFWYRQQPGQSLTLIATANQGSEATYESGFVIDKFPISRPNLTFSTLTVSNMSPEDSSIYLCSVRPMTGEKLFFGSGTQLSVL.

This sequence joins TRBV18 and TRBJ1-3; 8 bases are shared with TRBD1. The CDR3 covers 15 residues. Germline V gene sequence: CDR1 KGHSH, CDR2 LQKENI. J lost 2 bases, V lost 5 bases, and 5 bases had no gene match. The CDR3 DNA follows: TGTGCCAGCTCAAACGACAGGGGTACTGGAAACACCATATATTTT. Translated: CASSNDRGTGNTIYF.

The chain uses TRBV14 and TRBJ1-2; a weak D match, TRBD1 (5 bases). Trimming cost V 4 bases and J 2 bases, with 8 bases left between them. CDR1 is SGHDN and CDR2 is FVKESK in the germline V gene. This CDR3 is 13 amino acids long. CDR3: CASSPGQNYGYTF. The CDR3 bases are TGTGCCAGCAGCCCCGGACAAAACTATGGCTACACCTTC.

A single count supports this clone. The gene calls are TRBV6-5 and TRBJ2-7; unclear D gene. Deletions cut 0 bases from V and 2 bases from J, with 5 bases between. CDR3 length: 13 amino acids. In germline, CDR1 is MNHEY, CDR2 SVGAGI. The CDR3 sequence: CASSYSVAYEQYF. The CDR3 DNA reads TGTGCCAGCAGTTACTCGGTAGCCTACGAGCAGTACTTC.

The table lists this clone with a count of one. The genes are TRBV27 and TRBJ2-7; 7 bases map to TRBD1. The ends lost 5 bases at V and 0 bases at J; junction bases unmatched: 7. The CDR3 extends over 15 amino acids. CDR1 is MNHEY, CDR2 SMNVEV, per germline (reference sequence). The CDR3 spells CASSPRTGFSYEQYF. The CDR3 DNA reads TGTGCCAGCAGTCCCCGGACAGGCTTCTCCTACGAGCAGTACTTC.

J is TRBJ2-2 and V is TRBV5-6; the match to TRBD2 covers 7 bases. Germline V gene lookup returns CDR1 SGHDT and CDR2 YYEEEE. This CDR3 has 15 amino acids. V lost 7 bases, J lost 1 base, and 7 bases stayed unmatched. This chain's CDR3 is CASQHPSGNTGELFF. The CDR3 DNA is TGTGCCAGCCAACACCCTAGCGGGAACACCGGGGAGCTGTTTTTT.

The V and J genes are TRBV5-1 and TRBJ2-1; 10 bases are a match to TRBD2. The CDR3 runs to 15 residues. J gave up 5 bases and V 3 bases, and 5 bases lay outside the gene matches. Germline-derived CDR1 and CDR2 are SGHRS and YFSETQ. CDR3 residues: CASSSGTSVNNEQFF. The CDR3 nucleotides are TGCGCCAGCAGCTCCGGGACTAGCGTTAACAATGAGCAGTTCTTC.

The chain is built from TRBV30 and TRBJ1-1; D gene ambiguous. The V gene lost 2 bases and the J gene lost 4 bases, with 5 bases spanning the gap. This CDR3 has 11 residues. The germline V gene has CDR1 GTSNPN and CDR2 SVGIG (reference sequence). In nucleotides, the CDR3 is TGTGCCTGGAGTAACATCACTGAAGCTTTCTTT. It encodes CAWSNITEAFF. The full variable domain, completed using reference TRBV30 and TRBJ1-1, is SQTIHQWPATLVQPVGSPLSLECTVEGTSNPNLYWYRQAAGRGLQLLFYSVGIGQISSEVPQNLSASRPQDRQFILSSKKLLLSDSGFYLCAWSNITEAFFGQGTRLTVV.

The J gene is TRBJ1-2, the V gene TRBV1. TRBV1 is marked as a pseudogene. This CDR3 spans 13 amino acids. The CDR3 protein is CTSSQVAGGGYTF. CDR3 bases: TGCACCAGCAGCCAAGTGGCGGGTGGTGGCTACACCTTC.

The chain recombines TRBV30 with TRBJ1-2, with D uncertain. Trimming left V 4 bases short and J 7 bases short, with 22 bases between. The germline V gene has CDR1 GTSNPN and CDR2 SVGIG (reference sequence). The CDR3 is 15 residues long. CDR3 protein: CAWTDAVAWNLGYTF. The CDR3 region has the DNA TGTGCCTGGACCGACGCGGTGGCCTGGAATCTTGGCTACACCTTC.

This chain joins TRBV5-1 and TRBJ2-2; a possible D gene is TRBD1 (5 bases). The CDR3 extends over 15 amino acids. Germline CDR1 reads SGHRS; CDR2 reads YFSETQ. V was pared by 1 base and J by 4 bases, with 11 bases between. CDR3 loop: CASSLLGLGTGELFF. The DNA for the CDR3 is TGCGCCAGCAGCTTGTTGGGGCTCGGCACCGGGGAGCTGTTTTTT.

The rearrangement links TRBV6-1 to TRBJ1-1; 7 bases match TRBD1. The CDR3 is 16 amino acids. V lost 2 bases and J lost 0; bases outside the gene matches: 6. Per the germline V gene, CDR1 is MNHNS and CDR2 is SASEGT. As DNA, the CDR3 is TGTGCCAGCAGTGAACCCCGACAGGGCCTGAACACTGAAGCTTTCTTT. This gives the protein CASSEPRQGLNTEAFF.

This chain uses TRBV7-8 with TRBJ1-3; D gene uncertain. Germline CDR1 SGHVS, CDR2 FQNEAQ. The CDR3 is 16 amino acids. Trimming took 1 base from V and 0 from J, leaving 10 bases between them. In DNA form, the CDR3 reads TGTGCCAGCAGCTTAGATCTACGCTCCTCTGGAAACACCATATATTTT. Protein: CASSLDLRSSGNTIYF.

CDR3 region: CASRKTGSYEQYF. The CDR3 nucleotides read TGTGCCAGCAGGAAGACAGGCTCCTACGAGCAGTACTTC. The chain links TRBV7-2 to TRBJ2-7, with D perhaps TRBD1 (6 bases). In germline, CDR1 is SGHTA, CDR2 FQGNSA. Between the trimmed V and J ends, which lost 6 bases and 0 bases, there was a span of 9 bases. This CDR3 contains 13 residues. Full variable domain (rest looked up from reference TRBV7-2 and TRBJ2-7): GAGVSQSPSNKVTEKGKDVELRCDPISGHTALYWYRQSLGQGLEFLIYFQGNSAPDKSGLPSDRFSAERTGGSVSTLTIQRTQQEDSAVYLCASRKTGSYEQYFGPGTRLTVT.

The rearrangement uses TRBV19 and TRBJ2-7; 8 bases line up with TRBD1. Germline CDR1 LNHDA, CDR2 SQIVND (reference sequence). After removal of 5 bases from V and 1 base from J, the junction contained 4 bases not matched to a gene. This CDR3 is 14 amino acids long. The CDR3 nucleotides are TGTGCCAGTAGTGACAGGGGAAGATCCTACGAGCAGTACTTC. Encoded protein: CASSDRGRSYEQYF.

This chain joins TRBV18 and TRBJ2-7, with 9 bases aligning to TRBD2. V lost 0 bases and J lost 0; bases outside the gene matches: 6. Looked up from germline, CDR1 is KGHSH and CDR2 is LQKENI. CDR3 size: 17 residues. The CDR3 DNA reads as TGTGCCAGCTCACCACCGGGGGCGGGGGGGAGCTCCTACGAGCAGTACTTC. It translates to CASSPPGAGGSSYEQYF. Based on the CDR3 plus reference TRBV18 and TRBJ2-7, the full variable domain is NAGVMQNPRHLVRRRGQEARLRCSPMKGHSHVYWYRQLPEEGLKFMVYLQKENIIDESGMPKERFSAEFPKEGPSILRIQQVVRGDSAAYFCASSPPGAGGSSYEQYFGPGTRLTVT.

The chain employs TRBV30 and TRBJ2-5; 9 bases fit TRBD2. This CDR3 is 16 amino acids long. Germline V gene lookup returns CDR1 GTSNPN and CDR2 SVGIG (reference sequence). V shed 1 base and J 0 bases; nucleotides not matched to a gene: 6. The CDR3 spells CAWSALAGRYQETQYF. CDR3 DNA: TGTGCCTGGAGTGCACTAGCGGGCCGGTACCAAGAGACCCAGTACTTC.

V gene TRBV28 combines with J gene TRBJ1-2; no firm D call. The CDR3 is made up of 16 amino acids. Trimming took off 5 bases at V and 4 bases at J, with 20 bases between the two ends. Per germline, CDR1 MDHEN and CDR2 SYDVKM. DNA for the CDR3: TGTGCCAGCAGTACACCCGGCCTAGGTGCTGGCTATGGCTACACCTTC. The encoded protein is CASSTPGLGAGYGYTF.